This T cell receptor beta chain was sequenced for a study of blood T cells in healthy people across ages. J lost 5 bases, V lost 6 bases, and 8 bases had no gene match. CDR3 length: 15 residues. Germline CDR1 and CDR2: MNHNS and SASEGT. General study points: Long-lived donors carried more naive CD4+ cells and greater diversity than aged donors. As age increased, TCR beta diversity per million T cells fell in a roughly linear fashion.

Through a sample-barcoded 5' primer and a J-beta primer mix, a second PCR was run for roughly 6 to 12 cycles. A single record per CDR3 protein comes from TCRdb applying MiXCR to the 5' RACE reads. The table shows around 1,900,000 distinct CDR3 sequences, with approximately 39% occurring only once. Concerning this clonotype itself: No antigen is known for it.

The J gene is TRBJ1-1, the V gene TRBV6-1; 11 nucleotides line up with TRBD1. The origin of this receptor is a human donor in good health. Sequenced material: blood. The CDR3 sequence: CASSYGQGARTEAFF. The CDR3 DNA reads TGTGCCAGCAGCTACGGACAGGGGGCGCGTACTGAAGCTTTCTTT.